This TCR beta chain was documented in a study of blood T cell repertoires in COVID-19. Study summary: Specimens from acute and convalescent COVID-19 originated in the United States, Italy and Spain. Sources were T cells, B-cell-depleted T cells, or PBMCs; the material itself was cDNA or gDNA.

Assay: immunoSEQ multiplex PCR; the TCRdb copy retains only in-frame clones and omits some. The profile shows some 220,000 clones, around three quarters of them singletons. This CDR3 region has 14 residues. CDR1 is SGHTA and CDR2 is FQGNSA in the germline V gene. V gave up 2 bases and J gave up 4 bases, with 12 bases separating them. The clonotype originates from a woman in her 70s with acute or convalescent COVID-19. Sequenced input: peripheral blood. The rearrangement joins TRBV7-2 to TRBJ2-7, with TRBD2 as a possible D gene (6 bases). CDR3 amino acids: CASSLFDGGYEQYF. The CDR3 nucleotides are TGTGCCAGCAGCTTATTCGACGGGGGTTACGAGCAGTACTTC.